A selection of T cell receptor beta chains follows, all from one sample in a study of CD8 T cells in Susac syndrome. TCRdb ran MiXCR on the immunoSEQ multiplex PCR reads and lists one entry per CDR3 protein. The table has under 200,000 distinct CDR3 sequences, approximately 96% seen once; the top ten hold about 0.16%. The sequenced sample was CD8+ T cells from PBMCs. These receptors all come from a human donor with multiple sclerosis. Each CDR3 is given with its conserved first and last residue. D genes are given only for firm matches. Expanded clones are given a class, and other clones once, few, many or no size at all.

TRBJ2-3,15,-,TRBV3-1,-,TGTGCCAGCAGCCGGGGACCGCTATTCACAGATACGCAGTATTTT,CASSRGPLFTDTQYF
TRBJ2-7,15,-,TRBV3-1,-,TGTGCCAGCAGCGCCCGCCCGGGCTACGCCTACGAGCAGTACTTC,CASSARPGYAYEQYF
TRBJ2-5,17,-,TRBV28,-,TGTGCCAGCACCCCCTCTGCGGGCGACAGCCGCCAAGAGACCCAGTACTTC,CASTPSAGDSRQETQYF
TRBJ2-7,12,-,TRBV12-3/TRBV12-4,-,TGTGCCAGCAGTTTGGGATTTTACGAGCAGTACTTC,CASSLGFYEQYF
TRBJ2-7,13,-,TRBV25-1,TRBD2,TGTGCCAGCAGTGAGGTGACTAGCGGGCCCCCGTACTTC,CASSEVTSGPPYF
TRBJ2-1,13,-,TRBV20-1,-,TGCAGTGCTAGAAACGGGATGACGGATGAGCAGTTCTTC,CSARNGMTDEQFF
TRBJ2-7,13,-,TRBV20-1,TRBD2,TGCAGTGTGGGTCTAGCGGGATCCTACGAGCAGTACTTC,CSVGLAGSYEQYF
TRBJ2-2,16,-,TRBV11-2,TRBD1,TGTGCCAGCAGCTTAGGGACAGGCCTAAACACCGGGGAGCTGTTTTTT,CASSLGTGLNTGELFF
TRBJ2-7,12,-,TRBV20-1,-,TGCAGTGCTAGAGGGGTACGCTCGGAGCAGTACTTC,CSARGVRSEQYF
TRBJ2-2,18,-,TRBV4-2,TRBD2,TGTGCCAGCAGCCAAGAAGGGACGGGACTAGTTGTTACCGGGGAGCTGTTTTTT,CASSQEGTGLVVTGELFF
TRBJ2-7,13,-,TRBV29-1,-,TGCAGCGTTGGAGGGGGGACCTCCTACGAGCAGTACTTC,CSVGGGTSYEQYF
TRBJ1-2,13,-,TRBV27,-,TGTGCCAGCAGTTTTACAAATACCTATGGCTACACCTTC,CASSFTNTYGYTF
TRBJ2-3,16,-,TRBV7-2,TRBD1,TGTGCCAGCAGCTGGTACCGGGACAGTCCCAGAGATACGCAGTATTTT,CASSWYRDSPRDTQYF
TRBJ1-2,14,-,TRBV27,-,TGTGCCAGCAGTCCCTTGGCCGGGCCCTATGGCTACACCTTC,CASSPLAGPYGYTF
TRBJ2-1,13,-,TRBV12-3/TRBV12-4,-,TGTGCCAGCACAGGGTTAACCTACAATGAGCAGTTCTTC,CASTGLTYNEQFF
TRBJ1-2,13,-,TRBV11-2,-,TGTGCCAGCAGCTTAAGACAGATCTATGGCTACACCTTC,CASSLRQIYGYTF
TRBJ2-7,17,-,TRBV6-2/TRBV6-3,-,TGTGCCAGCAAGGGGGAAAGGACTAGGGAAAGCTCCTACGAGCAGTACTTC,CASKGERTRESSYEQYF
TRBJ1-2,8,once,TRBV20-1,-,TGCAGTGCCTATGGCTACACCTTC,CSAYGYTF
TRBJ2-1,14,-,TRBV7-7,-,TGTGCTGTGTCTAGGACTACGGGGGCCAATGAGCAGTTCTTC,CAVSRTTGANEQFF
TRBJ1-3,13,-,TRBV30,-,TGTGCCTGGAGCACAGGCTCTGGAAACACCATATATTTT,CAWSTGSGNTIYF
TRBJ2-2,14,-,TRBV27,TRBD1,TGTGCCAGCAGTTACGGGACAGGCACCGGGGAGCTGTTTTTT,CASSYGTGTGELFF
TRBJ2-1,11,few,TRBV2,-,TGTGCCAGCAGCGCCGGGGGCGAGCAGTTCTTC,CASSAGGEQFF
TRBJ2-5,14,once,TRBV12-5,-,TGTGCTAGTGGTTGGTGGACTGGACAAGAGACCCAGTACTTC,CASGWWTGQETQYF
TRBJ1-2,15,-,TRBV25-1,-,TGTGCCAGCAGTGCAACACAGGGTTCGGGATATGGCTACACCTTC,CASSATQGSGYGYTF
TRBJ1-2,13,-,TRBV4-1,TRBD1,TGCGCCAGCAGGGGACAGGGTTTGTATGGCTACACCTTC,CASRGQGLYGYTF
TRBJ2-3,14,-,TRBV14,-,TGTGCCAGCAGCCTCCGACTATCGCTAGATACGCAGTATTTT,CASSLRLSLDTQYF
TRBJ2-3,16,-,TRBV10-3,-,TGTGCCATCAGTGAATATCCCCCAACCGGGACAGATACGCAGTATTTT,CAISEYPPTGTDTQYF
TRBJ2-1,14,-,TRBV6-5,-,TGTGCCAGCAGCCAAAGAGTCAGGGGACATGAGCAGTTCTTC,CASSQRVRGHEQFF
TRBJ2-2,14,-,TRBV29-1,TRBD2,TGCAGCGTCATAGCGGGAGCCATTCCGGGGGAGCTGTTTTTT,CSVIAGAIPGELFF
TRBJ2-2,13,once,TRBV9,-,TGTGCCAGCAGCGTAAAGACCACCGGGGAGCTGTTTTTT,CASSVKTTGELFF
TRBJ2-7,14,-,TRBV5-1,-,TGCGCCAGCAGCTTGGGGGAAACCTTGTACGAGCAGTACTTC,CASSLGETLYEQYF
TRBJ1-5,15,-,TRBV15,-,TGTGCCACCAGCAGAGATCTCGTCAGGGATCAGCCCCAGCATTTT,CATSRDLVRDQPQHF
TRBJ2-1,14,-,TRBV5-6,TRBD1,TGTGCCAGCAGCACAACAGGGGTCTACAATGAGCAGTTCTTC,CASSTTGVYNEQFF
TRBJ2-7,17,-,TRBV15,-,TGTGCCACCAGCAGATCCGGACACCACGAGGTCCTCTACGAGCAGTACTTC,CATSRSGHHEVLYEQYF
TRBJ1-1,12,-,TRBV27,-,TGTGCCAGCGGCGATGAAAACACTGAAGCTTTCTTT,CASGDENTEAFF
TRBJ2-2,14,-,TRBV29-1,-,TGCAGCCCCCCCTGGCAGAAGAACACCGGGGAGCTGTTTTTT,CSPPWQKNTGELFF
TRBJ1-4,15,-,TRBV15,TRBD1,TGTGCCACCAGCAGGGTGACAGGGCTAACTGAAAAACTGTTTTTT,CATSRVTGLTEKLFF
TRBJ2-4,12,-,TRBV30,-,TGTGCCTGGAGAGGGTTCGAAAACATTCAGTACTTC,CAWRGFENIQYF
TRBJ2-5,13,-,TRBV29-1,-,TGCAGCGACAGGGCTTGGGGACAAGAGACCCAGTACTTC,CSDRAWGQETQYF
TRBJ2-3,12,once,TRBV9,-,TGTGCCAGCAGCGTGATCACAGATACGCAGTATTTT,CASSVITDTQYF
TRBJ2-7,15,-,TRBV9,-,TGTGCCAGCAGCGCGGACCCTGGAGGTCTACGCGAGCAGTACTTC,CASSADPGGLREQYF
TRBJ2-7,13,-,TRBV11-1,-,TGTGCCAGCAGCTTAGCCCAGGAGGCACCACAGTACTTC,CASSLAQEAPQYF
TRBJ2-3,15,-,TRBV30,-,TGTGCCTGGAGTTTCGGCGCGGGACGGGCAGATACGCAGTATTTT,CAWSFGAGRADTQYF
TRBJ2-1,14,-,TRBV29-1,-,TGCAGCGTTGAATCCCGGGGGATAGGAAATGAGCAGTTCTTC,CSVESRGIGNEQFF
TRBJ2-5,11,-,TRBV20-1,-,TGCAGTGCTAGAGATGGCGAGACCCAGTACTTC,CSARDGETQYF
TRBJ1-6,11,-,TRBV2,-,TGTGCCAGCAGTGGAAGCCAATTCTCCCACTTT,CASSGSQFSHF
TRBJ2-3,15,-,TRBV6-6,TRBD1,TGTGCCAGCCGGCGATTAGACAGGGGGCAAGATACGCAGTATTTT,CASRRLDRGQDTQYF
TRBJ2-1,15,-,TRBV7-2,-,TGTGCCAGCAGCAGGTTGGGGGGTAGTCTCAATGAGCAGTTCTTC,CASSRLGGSLNEQFF
TRBJ1-2,15,-,TRBV2,-,TGTGCCAGCAGTGAAGTGGACAGAACAAGCTATGGCTACACCTTC,CASSEVDRTSYGYTF
TRBJ1-5,13,-,TRBV9,-,TGTGCCAGCAGCGAATGGGCAGGGCAGCCCCAGCATTTT,CASSEWAGQPQHF
TRBJ1-2,19,-,TRBV10-3,TRBD1,TGTGCCATCAGTGAGGAATCTGTAGCAGGGGGATCGGTTGTAGGTGGCTACACCTTC,CAISEESVAGGSVVGGYTF
TRBJ1-1,11,-,TRBV6-5,-,TGTGCCAGCAGTACCCCGGGTGAAGCTTTCTTT,CASSTPGEAFF
TRBJ2-1,14,-,TRBV27,-,TGTGCCAGCAGGATGATGAGCTCCTACAATGAGCAGTTCTTC,CASRMMSSYNEQFF
TRBJ2-1,15,-,TRBV19,-,TGTGCCAGTAGTAGGGACGGGAGCTCCTACAATGAGCAGTTCTTC,CASSRDGSSYNEQFF